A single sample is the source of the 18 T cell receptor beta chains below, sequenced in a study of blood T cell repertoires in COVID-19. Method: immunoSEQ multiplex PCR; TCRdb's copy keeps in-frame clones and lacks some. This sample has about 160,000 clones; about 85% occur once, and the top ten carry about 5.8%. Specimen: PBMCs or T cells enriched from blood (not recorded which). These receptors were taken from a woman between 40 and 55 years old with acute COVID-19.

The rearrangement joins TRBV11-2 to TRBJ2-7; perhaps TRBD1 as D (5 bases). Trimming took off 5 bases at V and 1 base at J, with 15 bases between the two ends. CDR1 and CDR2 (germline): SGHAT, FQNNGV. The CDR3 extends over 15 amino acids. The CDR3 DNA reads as TGTGCCAGCAGCCATACAGGTTTGGGTTCCTACGAGCAGTACTTC. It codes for CASSHTGLGSYEQYF.

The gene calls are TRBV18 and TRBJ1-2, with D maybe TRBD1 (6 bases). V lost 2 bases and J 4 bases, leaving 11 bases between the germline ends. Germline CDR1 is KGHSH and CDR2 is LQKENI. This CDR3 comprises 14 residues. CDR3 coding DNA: TGTGCCAGCTCACCAACAGGGTTGGGCTATGGCTACACCTTC. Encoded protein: CASSPTGLGYGYTF.

The CDR3 sequence: CASRPAGANVLTF. The CDR3 coding sequence is TGTGCCAGCAGACCAGCTGGGGCCAACGTCCTGACTTTC. The chain uses TRBV7-9 and TRBJ2-6, with D unclear. This CDR3 comprises 13 residues. Between the trimmed V and J ends, which lost 6 bases and 2 bases, there was a span of 5 bases. Germline-derived CDR1 and CDR2 are SEHNR and FQNEAQ (reference sequence).

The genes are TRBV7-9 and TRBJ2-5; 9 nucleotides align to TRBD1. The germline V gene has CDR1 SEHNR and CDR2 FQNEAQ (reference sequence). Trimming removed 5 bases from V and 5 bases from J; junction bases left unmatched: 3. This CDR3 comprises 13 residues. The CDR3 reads CASSVGQGETQYF. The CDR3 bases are TGTGCCAGCAGCGTTGGACAGGGGGAGACCCAGTACTTC.

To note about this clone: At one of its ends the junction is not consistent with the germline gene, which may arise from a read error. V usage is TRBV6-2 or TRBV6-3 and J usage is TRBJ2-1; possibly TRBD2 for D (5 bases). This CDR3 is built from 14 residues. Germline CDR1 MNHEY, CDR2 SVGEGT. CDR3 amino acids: CAGSKHRDYNEQFF. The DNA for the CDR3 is TGTGCCGGCAGTAAACACCGGGACTACAATGAGCAGTTCTTC.

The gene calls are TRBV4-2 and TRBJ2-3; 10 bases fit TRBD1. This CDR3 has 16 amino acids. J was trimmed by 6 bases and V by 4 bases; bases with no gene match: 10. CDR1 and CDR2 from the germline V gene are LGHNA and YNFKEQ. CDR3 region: CASSRVGTGAGDTQYF. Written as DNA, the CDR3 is TGTGCCAGCAGCCGCGTGGGGACAGGGGCGGGGGATACGCAGTATTTT.

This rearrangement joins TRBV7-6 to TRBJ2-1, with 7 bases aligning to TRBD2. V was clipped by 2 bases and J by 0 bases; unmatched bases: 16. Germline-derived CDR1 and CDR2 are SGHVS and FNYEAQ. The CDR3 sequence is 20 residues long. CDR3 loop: CASSLSEGGWKSSSYNEQFF. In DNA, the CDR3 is TGTGCCAGCAGCTTATCTGAGGGAGGGTGGAAGTCGAGCTCCTACAATGAGCAGTTCTTC.

CDR3 protein: CASSPGGRAIGYNEQFF. For the CDR3, the DNA is TGTGCCAGCAGCCCCGGCGGGAGGGCTATAGGGTACAATGAGCAGTTCTTC. J is TRBJ2-1 and V is TRBV7-8, with 9 bases aligning to TRBD2. The CDR3 covers 17 residues. Germline-derived CDR1 and CDR2 are SGHVS and FQNEAQ. Trimming cost V 5 bases and J 4 bases; bases outside gene matches: 12.

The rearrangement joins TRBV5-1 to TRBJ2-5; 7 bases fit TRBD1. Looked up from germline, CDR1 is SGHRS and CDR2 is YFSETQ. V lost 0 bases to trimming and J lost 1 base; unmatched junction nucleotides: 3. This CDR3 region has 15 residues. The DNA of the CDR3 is TGCGCCAGCAGCTTGGGGACAGGCCCCCAAGAGACCCAGTACTTC. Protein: CASSLGTGPQETQYF.

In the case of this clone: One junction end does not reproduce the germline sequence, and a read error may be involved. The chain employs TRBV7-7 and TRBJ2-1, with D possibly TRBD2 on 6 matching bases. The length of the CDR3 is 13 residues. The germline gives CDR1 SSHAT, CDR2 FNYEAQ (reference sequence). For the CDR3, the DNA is TGTGCTAGCAGCCCGGACTACTACAATGAGCAGTTCTTC. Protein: CASSPDYYNEQFF.

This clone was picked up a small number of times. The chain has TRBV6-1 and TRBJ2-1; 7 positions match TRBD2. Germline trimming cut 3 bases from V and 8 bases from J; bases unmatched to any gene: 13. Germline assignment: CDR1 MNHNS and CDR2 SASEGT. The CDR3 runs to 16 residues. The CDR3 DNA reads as TGTGCCAGCAGTGAGAAAAGCGGGGAAGGGGAAGATGAGCAGTTCTTC. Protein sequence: CASSEKSGEGEDEQFF.

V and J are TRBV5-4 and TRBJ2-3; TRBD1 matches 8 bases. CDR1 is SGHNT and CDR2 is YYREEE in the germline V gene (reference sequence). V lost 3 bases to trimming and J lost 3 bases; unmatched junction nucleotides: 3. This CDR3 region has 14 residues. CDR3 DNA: TGTGCCAGCAGCTCGACAGGGGAAACAGATACGCAGTATTTT. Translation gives CASSSTGETDTQYF.

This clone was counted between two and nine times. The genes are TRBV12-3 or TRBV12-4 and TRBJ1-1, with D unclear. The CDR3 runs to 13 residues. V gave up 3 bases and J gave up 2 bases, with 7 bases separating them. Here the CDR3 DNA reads TGTGCCAGCAGTTTGGCGGGCAACACTGAAGCTTTCTTT. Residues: CASSLAGNTEAFF.

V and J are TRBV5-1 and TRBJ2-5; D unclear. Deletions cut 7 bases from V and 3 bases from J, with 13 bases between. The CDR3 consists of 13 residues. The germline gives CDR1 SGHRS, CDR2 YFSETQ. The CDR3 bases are TGCGCCAGCTACCGAGGAAAGGAAGAGACCCAGTACTTC. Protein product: CASYRGKEETQYF.

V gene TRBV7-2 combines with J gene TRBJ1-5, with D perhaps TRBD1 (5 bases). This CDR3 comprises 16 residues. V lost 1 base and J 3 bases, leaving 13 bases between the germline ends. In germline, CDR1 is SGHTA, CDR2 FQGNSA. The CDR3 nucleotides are TGTGCCAGCAGCTTAGTCTTAAGGGACTTCAATCAGCCCCAGCATTTT. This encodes CASSLVLRDFNQPQHF.

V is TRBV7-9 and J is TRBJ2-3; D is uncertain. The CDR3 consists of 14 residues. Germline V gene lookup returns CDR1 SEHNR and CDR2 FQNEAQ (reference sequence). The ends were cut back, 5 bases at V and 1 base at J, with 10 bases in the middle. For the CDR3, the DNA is TGTGCCAGCAGCCCTTCGACTGGCACAGATACGCAGTATTTT. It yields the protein CASSPSTGTDTQYF.

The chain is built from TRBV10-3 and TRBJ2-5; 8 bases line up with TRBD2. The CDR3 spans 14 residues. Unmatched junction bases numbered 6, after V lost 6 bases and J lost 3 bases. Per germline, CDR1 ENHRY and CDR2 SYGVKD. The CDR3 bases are TGTGCCATCAGAACGGGGGGGGCTGAAGAGACCCAGTACTTC. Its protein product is CAIRTGGAEETQYF.

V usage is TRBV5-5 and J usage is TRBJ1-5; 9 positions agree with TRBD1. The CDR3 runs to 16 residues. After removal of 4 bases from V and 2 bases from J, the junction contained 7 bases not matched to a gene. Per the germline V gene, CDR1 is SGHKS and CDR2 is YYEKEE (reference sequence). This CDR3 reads CASSVTGGFGNQPQHF. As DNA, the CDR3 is TGTGCCAGCAGCGTGACAGGGGGGTTTGGCAATCAGCCCCAGCATTTT.